These T cell receptor beta chains were read from a single sample in a study of blood T cells in healthy people across ages. TCRdb re-derived calls from the 5' RACE reads in MiXCR, one entry per CDR3 protein. The sample lists some 1.4 million distinct CDR3 sequences; around 39% were seen once. Sequencing was carried out using blood. The receptor source for this set is a woman younger than 35 in good health. Each CDR3 is given with its conserved first and last residue. Each record gives: clone size, D gene, J gene, V gene, CDR3 DNA, CDR3 protein. D genes are given only for firm matches. Some rows have no size entry. The others give once, few or many, or a class for an expanded clone.

- - TRBJ1-1 TRBV29-1 TGCAGCTCATGGGGGGGGGTTGAAGCTTTCTTT CSSWGGVEAFF
- - TRBJ1-5 TRBV21-1 TGTGCCAGCAGCAACCCGCTGAGCCTGATGCCCCAGCATTTT CASSNPLSLMPQHF
- - TRBJ2-7 TRBV25-1 TGTGCCAGCAGTGACCTCAGGGAGCAGTACTTC CASSDLREQYF
- TRBD1 TRBJ1-5 TRBV24-1 TGTGCCACCAGTGACTCCGGGACAGGGAGCAATCAGCCCCAGCATTTT CATSDSGTGSNQPQHF
- TRBD2 TRBJ2-1 TRBV6-5 TGTGCCAGCAGTTACTCGGTTAGCGGGTACAATGAGCAGTTCTTC CASSYSVSGYNEQFF
- - TRBJ2-3 TRBV20-1 TGCAGTCCAAGGGGGGGGGCCACAGATACGCAGTATTTT CSPRGGATDTQYF
few - TRBJ1-2 TRBV5-5 TGTGCCAGCAGCCCGGATCGGGGGATCTATGGCTACACCTTC CASSPDRGIYGYTF
- - TRBJ2-7 TRBV27 TGTGCCAGCAGTAAGGGGTTTTGGGGTTACGAGCAGTACTTC CASSKGFWGYEQYF
- - TRBJ1-1 TRBV12-3/TRBV12-4 TGTGCCAGTAGTTTAGGCATCATGAACACTGAAGCTTTCTTT CASSLGIMNTEAFF
- TRBD2 TRBJ2-1 TRBV9 TGTGCCAGCAGCGTAGAAGTAGCGGGGGGTCCGTTTGCTCGAGACTCCTACAATGAGCAGTTCTTC CASSVEVAGGPFARDSYNEQFF
- TRBD2 TRBJ2-3 TRBV6-1 TGTGCCAGCAGCCCCTCGTTGCACAGCGGGAGGGGGACAGATACGCAGTATTTT CASSPSLHSGRGTDTQYF
few TRBD2 TRBJ2-2 TRBV20-1 TGCAGTGCTAGAGGGACTAGAAACACCGGGGAGCTGTTTTTT CSARGTRNTGELFF
few - TRBJ2-1 TRBV5-1 TGCGCCAGCAGCTCCCCTGATGTGTCCCCCTCCTACAATGAGCAGTTCTTC CASSSPDVSPSYNEQFF
few TRBD1 TRBJ1-6 TRBV15 TGTGCCACCAGCAGAGAGACAGGGGGCATAGTCTCGAATTCACCCCTCCACTTT CATSRETGGIVSNSPLHF
- TRBD2 TRBJ2-4 TRBV7-9 TGTGCCAGCAGCTTGCGGGAGATTCAGTACTTC CASSLREIQYF